These 3 T cell receptor beta chains were all obtained from the same sample, sequenced in a study of blood T cell repertoires in COVID-19. Some clones are missing from TCRdb's copy, which holds only in-frame ones; the method was immunoSEQ multiplex PCR. This sample yields about 210,000 clones, of which 75% to 90% are seen a single time; approximately 9.2% belongs to the top ten. Sample: PBMCs or T cells enriched from blood (not recorded which). The receptors shown here come from a man in his forties or fifties who had recovered from COVID-19.

In DNA, the CDR3 is TGTGCCAGCAGCCAAGTCTCAGTAATGAACACTGAAGCTTTCTTT. Its translation is CASSQVSVMNTEAFF. The chain joins TRBV3-1 (or the pseudogene TRBV3-2) to TRBJ1-1, with D uncertain. Germline V CDR1 and CDR2: LGHDT, YNNKEL (reference sequence). V lost 1 base and J lost 0, with 9 bases in between. The CDR3 has 15 amino acids.

About this clone: The same CDR3 arises from other DNA sequences in this sample as well. CDR3 region: CASSLGQGNEKLFF. The CDR3 region has the DNA TGTGCCAGCAGCTTAGGACAGGGGAATGAAAAACTGTTTTTT. The chain uses TRBV7-9 and TRBJ1-4; the match to TRBD1 covers 8 bases. With 1 base clipped from V and 5 bases from J, the junction kept 0 bases outside the gene matches. This CDR3 has 14 amino acids. Germline V gene sequence: CDR1 SEHNR, CDR2 FQNEAQ (reference sequence).

This chain connects TRBV6-6 to TRBJ2-5, with 12 bases matching TRBD2. V shed 5 bases and J 0 bases; nucleotides not matched to a gene: 7. This CDR3 region has 17 residues. Germline values: CDR1 MNHNY, CDR2 SVGAGI (reference sequence). CDR3 nucleotides: TGTGCCAGCAGTCCTAGACGGACTAGCGGGAACCAAGAGACCCAGTACTTC. Its translation: CASSPRRTSGNQETQYF.